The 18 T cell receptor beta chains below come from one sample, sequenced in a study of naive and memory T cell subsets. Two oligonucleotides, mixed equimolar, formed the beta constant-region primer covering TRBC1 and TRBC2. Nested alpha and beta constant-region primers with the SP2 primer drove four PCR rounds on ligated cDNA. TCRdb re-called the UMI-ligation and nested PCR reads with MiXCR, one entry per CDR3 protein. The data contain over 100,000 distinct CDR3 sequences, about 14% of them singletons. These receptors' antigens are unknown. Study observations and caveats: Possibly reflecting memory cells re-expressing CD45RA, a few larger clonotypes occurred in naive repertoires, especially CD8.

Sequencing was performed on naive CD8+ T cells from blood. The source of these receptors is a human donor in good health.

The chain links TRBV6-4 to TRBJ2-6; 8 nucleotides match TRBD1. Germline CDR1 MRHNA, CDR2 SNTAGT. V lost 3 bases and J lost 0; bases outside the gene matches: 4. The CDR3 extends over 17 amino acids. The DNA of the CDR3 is TGTGCCAGCAGTGAAGGGACAGGCTTCTCTGGGGCCAACGTCCTGACTTTC. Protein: CASSEGTGFSGANVLTF.

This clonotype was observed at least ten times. CDR3 coding DNA: TGTGCCAGTAGTATCGGGGCAGGGGGTCAGCCCCAGCATTTT. This encodes CASSIGAGGQPQHF. The chain has TRBV19 and TRBJ1-5; 7 bases map to TRBD1. Looked up from germline, CDR1 is LNHDA and CDR2 is SQIVND (reference sequence). The CDR3 is 14 residues long. The trim removed 3 bases at V and 6 bases at J, leaving 5 bases unmatched.

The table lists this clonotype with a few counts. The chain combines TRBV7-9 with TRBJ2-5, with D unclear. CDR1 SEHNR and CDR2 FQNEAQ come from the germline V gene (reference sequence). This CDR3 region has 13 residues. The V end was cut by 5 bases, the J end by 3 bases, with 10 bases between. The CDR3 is CASSPGYEETQYF. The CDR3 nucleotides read TGTGCCAGCAGCCCGGGCTACGAAGAGACCCAGTACTTC.

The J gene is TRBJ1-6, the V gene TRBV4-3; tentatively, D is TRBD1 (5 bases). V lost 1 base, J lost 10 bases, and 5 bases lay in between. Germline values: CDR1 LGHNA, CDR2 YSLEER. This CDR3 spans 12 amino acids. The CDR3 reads CASSQGGSPLHF. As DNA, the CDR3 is TGCGCCAGCAGCCAAGGGGGGTCACCCCTCCACTTT.

The CDR3 nucleotides are TGTGCCAGCAGTTTAGATCTCACTGAAGCTTTCTTT. This gives the protein CASSLDLTEAFF. This sequence joins TRBV12-3 or TRBV12-4 and TRBJ1-1; D uncertain. This CDR3 comprises 12 residues. V was trimmed by 1 base and J by 4 bases, leaving 4 bases between them.

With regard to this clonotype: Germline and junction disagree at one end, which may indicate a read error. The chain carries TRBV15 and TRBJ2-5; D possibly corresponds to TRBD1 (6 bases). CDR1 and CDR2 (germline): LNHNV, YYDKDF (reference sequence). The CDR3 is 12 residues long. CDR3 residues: CATSRGGPLLDF. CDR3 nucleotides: TGTGCCACCAGCAGAGGGGGGCCCCTTTTGGACTTC.

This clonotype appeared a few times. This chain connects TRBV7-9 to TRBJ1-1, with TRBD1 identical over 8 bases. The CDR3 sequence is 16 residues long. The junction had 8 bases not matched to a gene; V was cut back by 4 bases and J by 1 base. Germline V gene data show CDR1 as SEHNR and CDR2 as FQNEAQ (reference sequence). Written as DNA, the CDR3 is TGTGCCAGCAGCTCCGACAGGGGAAATGGGAACACTGAAGCTTTCTTT. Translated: CASSSDRGNGNTEAFF.

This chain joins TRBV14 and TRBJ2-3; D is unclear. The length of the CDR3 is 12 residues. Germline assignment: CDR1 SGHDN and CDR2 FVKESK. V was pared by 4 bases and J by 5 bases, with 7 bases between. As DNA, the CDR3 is TGTGCCAGCAGCCCCGTGGTAGATACGCAGTATTTT. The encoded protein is CASSPVVDTQYF.

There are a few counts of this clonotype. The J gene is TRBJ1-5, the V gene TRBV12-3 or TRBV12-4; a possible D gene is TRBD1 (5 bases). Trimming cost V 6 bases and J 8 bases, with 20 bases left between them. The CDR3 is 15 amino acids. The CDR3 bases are TGTGCCAGCAGGGCTGGGGGGTACTCAAGGGAGCCCCAGCATTTT. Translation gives CASRAGGYSREPQHF.

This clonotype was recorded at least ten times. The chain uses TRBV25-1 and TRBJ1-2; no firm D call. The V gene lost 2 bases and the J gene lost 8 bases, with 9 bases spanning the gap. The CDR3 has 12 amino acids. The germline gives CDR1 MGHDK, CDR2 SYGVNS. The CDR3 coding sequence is TGTGCCAGCAGTGAAAGGGTAGGGGGCTACACCTTC. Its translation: CASSERVGGYTF.

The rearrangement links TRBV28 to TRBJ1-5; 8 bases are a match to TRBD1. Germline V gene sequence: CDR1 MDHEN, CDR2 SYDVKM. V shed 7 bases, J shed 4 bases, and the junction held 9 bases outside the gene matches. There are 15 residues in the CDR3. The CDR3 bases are TGTGCCAGCATAACGGACAGGGCGCGGAATCAGCCCCAGCATTTT. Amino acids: CASITDRARNQPQHF.

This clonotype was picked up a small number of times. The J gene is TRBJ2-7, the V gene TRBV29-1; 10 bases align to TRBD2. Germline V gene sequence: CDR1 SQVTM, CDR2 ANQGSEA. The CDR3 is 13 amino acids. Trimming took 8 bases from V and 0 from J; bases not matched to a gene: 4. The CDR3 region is CSWTSGNSYEQYF. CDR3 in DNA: TGCAGCTGGACTAGCGGTAACTCCTACGAGCAGTACTTC.

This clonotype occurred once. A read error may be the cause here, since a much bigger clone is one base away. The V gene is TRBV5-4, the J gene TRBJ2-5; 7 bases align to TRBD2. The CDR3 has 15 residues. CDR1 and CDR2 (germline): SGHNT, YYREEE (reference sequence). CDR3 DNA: TGTGCCAGCGGCTTGGCCTTAGCGGGCCAAGAGACCCAGTACTTC. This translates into CASGLALAGQETQYF.

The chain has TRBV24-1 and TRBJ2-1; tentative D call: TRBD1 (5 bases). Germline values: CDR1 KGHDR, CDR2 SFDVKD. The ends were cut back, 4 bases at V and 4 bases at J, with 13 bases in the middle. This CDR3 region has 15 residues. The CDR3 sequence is CATSDPDSLYNEQFF. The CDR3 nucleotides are TGTGCCACCAGTGACCCTGACAGTCTATACAATGAGCAGTTCTTC.

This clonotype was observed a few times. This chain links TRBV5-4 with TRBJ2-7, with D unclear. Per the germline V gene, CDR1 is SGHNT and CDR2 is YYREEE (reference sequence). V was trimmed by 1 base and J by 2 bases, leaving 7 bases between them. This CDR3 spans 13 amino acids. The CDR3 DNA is TGTGCCAGCAGCTTGAAGGAAACCTACGAGCAGTACTTC. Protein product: CASSLKETYEQYF.

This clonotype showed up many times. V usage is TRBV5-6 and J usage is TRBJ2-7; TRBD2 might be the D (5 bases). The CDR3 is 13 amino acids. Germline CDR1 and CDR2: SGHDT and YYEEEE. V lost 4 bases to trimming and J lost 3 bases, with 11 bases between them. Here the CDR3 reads CASSPRRVYEQYF. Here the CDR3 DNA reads TGTGCCAGCAGCCCGAGGCGGGTCTACGAGCAGTACTTC.

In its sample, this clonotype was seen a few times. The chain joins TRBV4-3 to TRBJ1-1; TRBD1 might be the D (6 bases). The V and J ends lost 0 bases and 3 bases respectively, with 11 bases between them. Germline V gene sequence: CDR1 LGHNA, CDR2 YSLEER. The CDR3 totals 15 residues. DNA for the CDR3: TGCGCCAGCAGCCAAGATCTTACAGGGTACACTGAAGCTTTCTTT. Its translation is CASSQDLTGYTEAFF.

DNA of the CDR3: TGTGCCAGCAGCCAAGACCTACTAGCGGGGAGCTCCTACAATGAGCAGTTCTTC. Residues: CASSQDLLAGSSYNEQFF. The chain carries TRBV14 and TRBJ2-1; TRBD2 matches 10 bases. V shed 0 bases and J 0 bases; nucleotides not matched to a gene: 5. This CDR3 region has 18 residues. The germline CDR1 and CDR2 sequences are SGHDN and FVKESK. Looking up the rest from reference TRBV14 and TRBJ2-1 gives the full variable domain: EAGVTQFPSHSVIEKGQTVTLRCDPISGHDNLYWYRRVMGKEIKFLLHFVKESKQDESGMPNNRFLAERTGGTYSTLKVQPAELEDSGVYFCASSQDLLAGSSYNEQFFGPGTRLTVL.